One and the same sample provided the 12 T cell receptor beta chains below, sequenced in a study of T cell repertoires in cytomegalovirus infection. TCRdb recomputed calls from the reads with MiXCR, one row per CDR3 protein. The sample has around 740,000 distinct CDR3 sequences; roughly 35% are singletons. Material for sequencing was PBMCs. The source of these receptors is a human donor in good health (CMV status not recorded). Some clones in this sample may be carry-over from other donors' samples.

This clonotype has a single count. The V gene is TRBV19, the J gene TRBJ1-2; possibly TRBD1 for D (5 bases). The CDR3 sequence is 13 residues long. Germline values: CDR1 LNHDA, CDR2 SQIVND (reference sequence). Trimming cost V 6 bases and J 6 bases, with 14 bases left between them. The CDR3 bases are TGTGCCAGTAGAACCGCCGCCAGGGATGGCTACACCTTC. It encodes CASRTAARDGYTF.

This clonotype was seen a few times. The rearrangement links TRBV5-1 to TRBJ1-4; possibly TRBD1 for D (5 bases). This CDR3 region has 15 residues. V was pared by 4 bases and J by 1 base, with 11 bases between. CDR1 is SGHRS and CDR2 is YFSETQ in the germline V gene. CDR3 bases: TGCGCCAGCAGCCCCGAGGGGATAACTAATGAAAAACTGTTTTTT. It encodes CASSPEGITNEKLFF.

The chain joins TRBV4-1 to TRBJ1-2; D is uncertain. Germline V lookup: CDR1 MGHRA, CDR2 YSYEKL. The CDR3 totals 13 residues. V was shortened by 3 bases and J by 14 bases, with 19 bases between the two germline ends. CDR3 nucleotides: TGCGCCAGCAGCCAGCTAGGACGGACGGTGGATACCTTC. The encoded protein is CASSQLGRTVDTF.

A remark on this clonotype: Likely a read error: the CDR3 ends without its conserved phenylalanine or tryptophan. The genes are TRBV4-2 and TRBJ1-5; D might be TRBD1 (5 bases). Trimming shortened V by 0 bases and J by 5 bases, and 14 bases separated the two germline ends. Germline lookup yields CDR1 LGHNA and CDR2 YNFKEQ. This CDR3 is 16 amino acids long. The chain's CDR3 is CASSQEAGRKDQPQHL. The CDR3 DNA reads as TGTGCCAGCAGCCAAGAGGCGGGACGGAAAGATCAGCCCCAGCATTTG.

This clonotype has a handful of counts. The V call is TRBV7-6, the J call TRBJ1-4; D perhaps matches TRBD1 (6 bases). CDR3 length equals 14 residues. V lost 2 bases to trimming and J lost 8 bases, with 12 bases between them. CDR1 and CDR2 (germline): SGHVS, FNYEAQ. The CDR3 coding sequence is TGTGCCAGCAGCTTATTCCCGCAGGGGGAAAAACTGTTTTTT. Its protein product is CASSLFPQGEKLFF.

The V and J genes are TRBV20-1 and TRBJ2-7; a weak D match, TRBD1 (6 bases). The CDR3 loop spans 16 amino acids. Germline assignment: CDR1 DFQATT and CDR2 SNEGSKA (reference sequence). Trimming removed 0 bases at V and 0 bases at J, with 15 bases between. The CDR3 DNA reads TGCAGTGCTAGAGATCTCCGGCAGGGGAGCTCCTACGAGCAGTACTTC. As protein: CSARDLRQGSSYEQYF.

In its sample, this clonotype was seen once. The chain uses TRBV29-1 and TRBJ2-2, with 7 bases lining up with TRBD1. The CDR3 consists of 13 residues. CDR1 SQVTM and CDR2 ANQGSEA come from the germline V gene. V trimming: 6 bases; J trimming: 3 bases; junction bases outside the gene matches: 4. The CDR3 loop reads CSVEGADTGELFF. The CDR3 DNA reads TGCAGCGTCGAGGGGGCGGACACCGGGGAGCTGTTTTTT.

This clonotype was counted once. The CDR3 loop reads CASSLTSGTSKTQYF. DNA for the CDR3: TGTGCCAGCAGTCTGACTAGCGGGACGTCAAAGACCCAGTACTTC. V usage is TRBV28 and J usage is TRBJ2-5, with 11 nucleotides matching TRBD2. The junction had 8 bases not matched to a gene; V was cut back by 5 bases and J by 6 bases. Germline V lookup: CDR1 MDHEN, CDR2 SYDVKM. CDR3 size: 15 residues.

This chain joins TRBV10-3 and TRBJ2-2; the D gene is possibly TRBD2 (5 bases). Germline V CDR1 and CDR2: ENHRY, SYGVKD. The CDR3 runs 14 residues. Trimming cost V 6 bases and J 3 bases, with 11 bases left between them. This chain's CDR3 is CAIRFHGDTGELFF. The CDR3 DNA reads as TGTGCCATCAGGTTCCACGGGGACACCGGGGAGCTGTTTTTT.

To note about this clonotype: With a much larger clone just one base away, this may be a read error. The chain joins TRBV7-6 to TRBJ2-7; D perhaps matches TRBD2 (5 bases). CDR3 size: 15 residues. Per germline, CDR1 SGHVS and CDR2 FNYEAQ. Between the trimmed V and J ends, which lost 5 bases and 0 bases, there was a span of 14 bases. The CDR3: CASSPMASPSYEQYF. The CDR3 nucleotides are TGTGCCAGCAGCCCCATGGCTAGCCCCTCCTACGAGCAGTACTTC.

The count of this clonotype is one. The V and J genes are TRBV27 and TRBJ1-1; D not resolved. Trimming left V 2 bases short and J 7 bases short, with 14 bases between. The germline gives CDR1 MNHEY, CDR2 SMNVEV (reference sequence). CDR3 length: 14 amino acids. The DNA of the CDR3 is TGTGCCAGCAGTTTAGATTCCCCTTGGGGTGAAGCTTTCTTT. Translated, it gives CASSLDSPWGEAFF.

The chain joins TRBV20-1 to TRBJ1-5; 12 positions match TRBD1. The CDR3 has 16 residues. Germline CDR1 reads DFQATT; CDR2 reads SNEGSKA (reference sequence). The trim removed 2 bases at V and 5 bases at J, leaving 7 bases unmatched. CDR3 amino acids: CSARNPGQGADQPQHF. DNA of the CDR3: TGCAGTGCTAGAAATCCGGGACAGGGGGCGGATCAGCCCCAGCATTTT.